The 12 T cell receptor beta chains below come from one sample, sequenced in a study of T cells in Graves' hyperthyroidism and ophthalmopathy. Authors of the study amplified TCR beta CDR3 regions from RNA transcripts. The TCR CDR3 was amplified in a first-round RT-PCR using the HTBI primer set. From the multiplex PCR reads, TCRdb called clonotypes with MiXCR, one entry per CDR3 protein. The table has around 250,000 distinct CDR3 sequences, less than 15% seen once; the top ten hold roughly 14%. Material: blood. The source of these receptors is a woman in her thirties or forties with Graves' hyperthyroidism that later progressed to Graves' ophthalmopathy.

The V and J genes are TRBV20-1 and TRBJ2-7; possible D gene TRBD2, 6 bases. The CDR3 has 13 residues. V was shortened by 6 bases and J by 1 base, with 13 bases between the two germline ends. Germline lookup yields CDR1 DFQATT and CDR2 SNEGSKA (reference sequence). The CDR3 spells CSAIHGGSYEQYF. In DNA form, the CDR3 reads TGCAGTGCCATACACGGGGGATCCTACGAGCAGTACTTC.

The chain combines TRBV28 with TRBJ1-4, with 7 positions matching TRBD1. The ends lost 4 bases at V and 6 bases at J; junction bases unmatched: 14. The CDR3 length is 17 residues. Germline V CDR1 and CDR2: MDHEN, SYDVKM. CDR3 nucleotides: TGTGCCAGCAGTTCTATCCCCGAGGGGGCGGGCTATGAAAAACTGTTTTTT. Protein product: CASSSIPEGAGYEKLFF.

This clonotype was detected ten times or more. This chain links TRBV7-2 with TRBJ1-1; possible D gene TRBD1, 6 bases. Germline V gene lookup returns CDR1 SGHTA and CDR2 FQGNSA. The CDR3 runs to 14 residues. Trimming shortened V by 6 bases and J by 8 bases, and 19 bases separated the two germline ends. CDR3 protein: CASRRMTTGLEAFF. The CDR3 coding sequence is TGTGCCAGCAGACGAATGACGACAGGACTCGAAGCTTTCTTT.

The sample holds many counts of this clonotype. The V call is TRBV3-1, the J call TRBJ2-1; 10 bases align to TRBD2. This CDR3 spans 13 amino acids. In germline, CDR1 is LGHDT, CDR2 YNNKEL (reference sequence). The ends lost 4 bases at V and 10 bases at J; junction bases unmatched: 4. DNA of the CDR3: TGTGCCAGCAGCCCGGGACTAGCGTTCGAGCAGTTCTTC. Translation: CASSPGLAFEQFF.

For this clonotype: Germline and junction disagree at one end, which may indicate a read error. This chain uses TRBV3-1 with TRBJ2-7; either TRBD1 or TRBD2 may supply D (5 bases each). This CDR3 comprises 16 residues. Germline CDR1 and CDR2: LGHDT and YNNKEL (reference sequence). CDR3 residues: CASSQNMKAGAYGQYF. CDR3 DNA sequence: TGTGCCAGCAGCCAAAACATGAAAGCCGGGGCTTACGGGCAGTACTTC.

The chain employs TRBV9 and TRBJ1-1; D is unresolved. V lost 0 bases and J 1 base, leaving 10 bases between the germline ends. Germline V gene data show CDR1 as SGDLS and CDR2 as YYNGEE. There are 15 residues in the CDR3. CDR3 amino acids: CASSVDGGGNTEAFF. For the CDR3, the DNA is TGTGCCAGCAGCGTAGATGGCGGCGGGAACACTGAAGCTTTCTTT.

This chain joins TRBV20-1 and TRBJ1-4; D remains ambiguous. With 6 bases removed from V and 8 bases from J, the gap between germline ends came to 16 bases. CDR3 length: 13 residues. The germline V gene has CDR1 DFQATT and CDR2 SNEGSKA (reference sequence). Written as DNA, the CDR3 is TGCAGTGCGAGTAGACAACTGGGGGAAAAACTGTTTTTT. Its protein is CSASRQLGEKLFF.

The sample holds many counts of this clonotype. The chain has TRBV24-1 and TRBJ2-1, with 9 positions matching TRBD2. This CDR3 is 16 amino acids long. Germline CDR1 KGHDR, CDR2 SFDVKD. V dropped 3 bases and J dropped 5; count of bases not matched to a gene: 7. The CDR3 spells CATSDKAGGFDNEQFF. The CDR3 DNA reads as TGTGCCACCAGTGATAAAGCGGGAGGTTTCGACAATGAGCAGTTCTTC.

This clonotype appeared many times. This chain's CDR3 is CASHFAREVKTDTQYF. Written as DNA, the CDR3 is TGTGCCAGCCACTTCGCGCGGGAGGTAAAAACAGATACGCAGTATTTT. The rearrangement uses TRBV28 and TRBJ2-3; 8 nucleotides line up with TRBD2. The trim removed 8 bases at V and 3 bases at J, leaving 13 bases unmatched. Germline assignment: CDR1 MDHEN and CDR2 SYDVKM. The CDR3 has 16 amino acids.

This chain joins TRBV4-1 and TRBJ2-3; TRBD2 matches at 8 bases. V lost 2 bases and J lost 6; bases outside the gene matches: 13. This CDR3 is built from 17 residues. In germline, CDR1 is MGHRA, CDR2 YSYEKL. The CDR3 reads CASSQIAGIRNKDTQYF. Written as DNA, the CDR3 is TGCGCCAGCAGCCAAATAGCGGGAATCCGAAACAAGGATACGCAGTATTTT.

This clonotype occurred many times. CDR3 protein: CASSPGTSNEQYF. Written as DNA, the CDR3 is TGTGCCAGCTCACCAGGGACTAGCAACGAGCAGTACTTC. V gene TRBV18 combines with J gene TRBJ2-7; 9 bases are shared with TRBD2. V gave up 2 bases and J gave up 5 bases; unmatched junction bases: 1. The CDR3 extends over 13 amino acids. The germline gives CDR1 KGHSH, CDR2 LQKENI. Combining the CDR3 with reference TRBV18 and TRBJ2-7 gives the whole variable domain NAGVMQNPRHLVRRRGQEARLRCSPMKGHSHVYWYRQLPEEGLKFMVYLQKENIIDESGMPKERFSAEFPKEGPSILRIQQVVRGDSAAYFCASSPGTSNEQYFGPGTRLTVT.

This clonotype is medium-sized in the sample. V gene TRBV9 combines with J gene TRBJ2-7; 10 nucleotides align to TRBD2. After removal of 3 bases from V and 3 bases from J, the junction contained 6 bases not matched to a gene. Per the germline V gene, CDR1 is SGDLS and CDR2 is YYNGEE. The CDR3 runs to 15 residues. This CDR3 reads CASSAQLAGSYEQYF. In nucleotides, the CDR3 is TGTGCCAGCAGCGCCCAACTAGCGGGGAGCTACGAGCAGTACTTC.